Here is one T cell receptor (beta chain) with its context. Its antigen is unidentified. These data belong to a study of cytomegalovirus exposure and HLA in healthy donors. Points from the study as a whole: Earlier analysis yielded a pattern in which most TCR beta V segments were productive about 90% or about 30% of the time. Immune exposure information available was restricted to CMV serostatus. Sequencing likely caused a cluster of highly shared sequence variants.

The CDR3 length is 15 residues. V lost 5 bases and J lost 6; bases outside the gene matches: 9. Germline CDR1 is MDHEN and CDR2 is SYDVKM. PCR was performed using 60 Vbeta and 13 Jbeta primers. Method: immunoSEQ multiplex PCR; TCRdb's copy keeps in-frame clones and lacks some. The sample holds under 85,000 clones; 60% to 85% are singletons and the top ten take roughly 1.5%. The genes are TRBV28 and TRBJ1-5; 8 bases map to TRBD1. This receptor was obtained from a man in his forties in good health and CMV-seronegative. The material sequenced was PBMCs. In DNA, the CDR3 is TGTGCCAGCAGTCCCAGGCAGGGGGCTAGTCAGCCCCAGCATTTT. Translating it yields CASSPRQGASQPQHF.